Listed below are T cell receptor beta chains from one sample, sequenced in a study of blood T cell repertoires in COVID-19. TCRdb keeps only in-frame clones here, not all; method: immunoSEQ multiplex PCR. This repertoire shows approximately 150,000 clones, around 80% found once; its top ten account for about 4%. Sequenced input: peripheral blood. These TCRs come from a man in his sixties with acute or convalescent COVID-19. Both conserved end residues are part of each CDR3. D genes are given only for firm matches. Some rows mark clone size as missing; the rest say once, few, many or name a class of expanded clone.

V gene	clone size	D gene	J gene	CDR3 DNA	CDR3 protein
TRBV19	-	-	TRBJ2-3	TGTGCCAGTAGCCTCGGACAGCCCACAGATACGCAGTATTTT	CASSLGQPTDTQYF
TRBV6-5	-	-	TRBJ1-3	TGTGCCAGCAGTTACCGCTTACGAGGCTCTGGAAACACCATATATTTT	CASSYRLRGSGNTIYF
TRBV6-1	-	TRBD1	TRBJ1-6	TGTGCCAGCAGTGAACTACAGGGGGCGCCTCGGAATTCACCCCTCCACTTT	CASSELQGAPRNSPLHF
TRBV30	-	TRBD1	TRBJ1-6	TGTGCCTGGAGCAGGGGGAGCTCCTATAATTCACCCCTCCACTTT	CAWSRGSSYNSPLHF
TRBV5-1	-	-	TRBJ2-6	TGCGCCAGCAGCATCGGGGGGCGGGTTGCGGCCAACGTCCTGACTTTC	CASSIGGRVAANVLTF
TRBV28	-	TRBD1	TRBJ1-2	TGTGCCAGCAGTTTCCCAGGGGGTAGCTATGGCTACACCTTC	CASSFPGGSYGYTF
TRBV5-1	-	-	TRBJ2-3	TGCGCCAGCCGAGCGGGACATGGCACAGATACGCAGTATTTT	CASRAGHGTDTQYF
TRBV5-1	-	-	TRBJ2-7	TGCGCCAGCAGCTTGGCGATGGGGCCTTCCTACGAGCAGTACTTC	CASSLAMGPSYEQYF
TRBV6-6	-	-	TRBJ2-3	TGTGCCAGCAGTTACCTGCTACAGAACACAGATACGCAGTATTTT	CASSYLLQNTDTQYF
TRBV6-5	-	TRBD1	TRBJ1-2	TGTGCCAGCAGTTACTCAACAGGGGACATTTATGGCTACACCTTC	CASSYSTGDIYGYTF
TRBV2	once	TRBD1	TRBJ2-7	TGTGCCAGCTCCGGGACAGCCACCTACGAGCAGTACTTC	CASSGTATYEQYF
TRBV24-1	-	TRBD2	TRBJ2-6	TGTGCCACCTCCCATGCGGGGGCTGGGGCCAACGTCCTGACTTTC	CATSHAGAGANVLTF
TRBV9	-	TRBD1	TRBJ1-5	TGTGCCAGCAGCGCCGGGACAGGGGGCCAGCCCCAGCATTTT	CASSAGTGGQPQHF
TRBV7-9	-	-	TRBJ2-2	TGTGCCAGCAGTCATCCGCGTAACACCGGGGAGCTGTTTTTT	CASSHPRNTGELFF
TRBV3-1/TRBV3-2	-	TRBD2	TRBJ2-7	TGTGCCAGCAGTGATACCGGGACTAGCGGGAGACAGCAGTACTTC	CASSDTGTSGRQQYF
TRBV4-1	-	TRBD1	TRBJ1-5	TGCGCCAGCAGCCAACCTGGACAGGGAAGCAATCAGCCCCAGCATTTT	CASSQPGQGSNQPQHF
TRBV12-3/TRBV12-4	-	-	TRBJ1-6	TGTGCCAGCAGTTTCAGCGGGGAACCCCTCCACTTT	CASSFSGEPLHF
TRBV5-1	few	-	TRBJ2-2	TGCGCCAGCAGCCCCTCGTCGCAGGGCACCGGGGAGCTGTTTTTT	CASSPSSQGTGELFF
TRBV10-1	-	TRBD2	TRBJ2-3	TGCGCCAGCAGTACCGGGACTAGCGGGAGAGATACGCAGTATTTT	CASSTGTSGRDTQYF
TRBV5-1	-	TRBD1	TRBJ2-7	TGCGCCAGCAGAGTTGGCCCAGGGACAGTCTACGAGCAGTACTTC	CASRVGPGTVYEQYF
TRBV7-9	-	TRBD1	TRBJ1-2	TGTGCCAGCAGCTTAGAAGTGGGGACAGGGGGCTATGGCTACACCTTC	CASSLEVGTGGYGYTF
TRBV5-1	-	-	TRBJ1-4	TGCGCCAGCAGCTTCCGGACGGGAAAAGAAAAACTGTTTTTT	CASSFRTGKEKLFF
TRBV5-5	-	-	TRBJ1-6	TGTGCCAGCAGCTTACGGTCACCCCTCCACTTT	CASSLRSPLHF
TRBV6-1	-	TRBD1	TRBJ2-5	TGTGCCAGCAGTGAAGCGCCGGGACAGGGGGTGGGGGAGACCCAGTACTTC	CASSEAPGQGVGETQYF
TRBV9	-	-	TRBJ2-2	TGTGCCAGCAGCGTAAACGGAGGGGCAGACGTCACCGGGGAGCTGTTTTTT	CASSVNGGADVTGELFF
TRBV3-1/TRBV3-2	once	TRBD1	TRBJ1-2	TGTGCCAGCAGCCAAGCGGCAGGGGGCAAAATGGGCTACACCTTC	CASSQAAGGKMGYTF
TRBV5-1	many	TRBD1	TRBJ2-7	TGCGCCAGCAGCTTGGCCGGGACAGGGGGCGGCGAGCAGTACTTC	CASSLAGTGGGEQYF
TRBV4-2	once	-	TRBJ2-1	TGTGCCAGCAGCCAGGACCCAGAGGGCCGTCGGAATGAGCAGTTCTTC	CASSQDPEGRRNEQFF